This entry lists 28 T cell receptor beta chains sequenced from one sample in a study of identical twins. MiXCR was run by TCRdb on the 5' RACE reads, yielding one entry per CDR3 protein. Of 1.5 million to 2 million distinct CDR3 sequences listed, about 32% were seen once; the top ten hold about 0.25%. Source material: cord blood. The receptors here all came from a newborn girl in good health.

This clonotype appeared a few times. This chain connects TRBV5-1 to TRBJ2-1; no reliable D call. From germline, CDR1 is SGHRS and CDR2 YFSETQ. The CDR3 length is 14 residues. Trimming cost V 2 bases and J 4 bases, with 10 bases left between them. The CDR3 loop is CASSFSIGYNEQFF. DNA of the CDR3: TGCGCCAGCAGCTTTAGTATAGGGTACAATGAGCAGTTCTTC.

This clonotype was observed a few times. The chain uses TRBV10-3 and TRBJ2-3; tentative D call: TRBD1 (7 bases). CDR3 length: 15 amino acids. Germline V gene sequence: CDR1 ENHRY, CDR2 SYGVKD. V gave up 4 bases and J gave up 1 base, with 12 bases separating them. The CDR3 protein is CAISAGGWGTDTQYF. The CDR3 bases are TGTGCCATCAGTGCAGGGGGGTGGGGCACAGATACGCAGTATTTT.

In nucleotides, the CDR3 is TGTGCCAGCAGCTTTAAAACGGGAGGGGTAGGTGAGCAGTTCTTC. Translated: CASSFKTGGVGEQFF. The gene calls are TRBV5-6 and TRBJ2-1; 8 bases match TRBD2. The CDR3 runs 15 residues. Per germline, CDR1 SGHDT and CDR2 YYEEEE. V dropped 2 bases and J dropped 9; count of bases not matched to a gene: 10.

The table lists this clonotype with many counts. V is TRBV6-1 and J is TRBJ2-1; D remains ambiguous. The CDR3 contains 14 residues. Germline values: CDR1 MNHNS, CDR2 SASEGT. Trimming took off 2 bases at V and 2 bases at J, with 7 bases between the two ends. The CDR3 coding sequence is TGTGCCAGCAGTGAAAAGGGCCCCTACAATGAGCAGTTCTTC. Translation gives CASSEKGPYNEQFF.

The V call is TRBV20-1, the J call TRBJ1-5, with TRBD1 matching over 8 bases. CDR1 and CDR2 (germline): DFQATT, SNEGSKA (reference sequence). The CDR3 runs 15 residues. V trimming: 1 base; J trimming: 10 bases; junction bases outside the gene matches: 12. CDR3 bases: TGCAGTGCTAGAGGCGTCAGGGGGCCTGATTCACCCCAGCATTTT. Translation: CSARGVRGPDSPQHF.

Regarding this clonotype: At one end the junction does not follow the germline gene, possibly because of a read error. This chain joins TRBV5-1 and TRBJ1-2; 9 bases fit TRBD1. The CDR3 extends over 14 amino acids. Germline lookup yields CDR1 SGHRS and CDR2 YFSETQ. The CDR3 is CTSSGRTGEDGYTF. The CDR3 DNA reads TGCACCAGCAGCGGACGGACAGGGGAGGATGGCTACACCTTC.

This clonotype has more than one count but fewer than ten. This chain uses TRBV24-1 with TRBJ2-1, with 12 nucleotides matching TRBD2. V lost 3 bases and J lost 9; bases outside the gene matches: 5. The CDR3 covers 15 residues. Germline assignment: CDR1 KGHDR and CDR2 SFDVKD. The CDR3: CATSDPRTSGIEQFF. For the CDR3, the DNA is TGTGCCACCAGTGATCCCCGGACTAGCGGGATTGAGCAGTTCTTC.

The chain links TRBV6-6 to TRBJ2-1, with 8 bases lining up with TRBD1. The DNA end lines up better with TRBJ2-7; the J call may be wrong. Germline CDR1 and CDR2: MNHNY and SVGAGI (reference sequence). CDR3 length: 15 amino acids. The CDR3 coding sequence is TGTGCCAGCGGGCAAAGACAGGGGACCTACAATGAGCAGTACTTC. It encodes CASGQRQGTYNEQYF.

The chain has TRBV12-3 or TRBV12-4 and TRBJ1-5; D remains ambiguous. This CDR3 spans 13 amino acids. Trimming left V 8 bases short and J 2 bases short, with 10 bases between. The CDR3 nucleotides read TGTGCCAGCGCCGACGGACGCAATCAGCCCCAGCATTTT. Amino acids: CASADGRNQPQHF.

This chain joins TRBV25-1 and TRBJ1-5, with D hard to call. There are 14 residues in the CDR3. V lost 2 bases and J lost 0, with 5 bases in between. CDR1 is MGHDK and CDR2 is SYGVNS in the germline V gene. The CDR3 nucleotides read TGTGCCAGCAGTGAACAGGATAGCAATCAGCCCCAGCATTTT. It is translated as CASSEQDSNQPQHF.

This clonotype was found a few times. J is TRBJ2-7 and V is TRBV9, with 7 bases aligning to TRBD2. The CDR3 has 15 residues. The V gene's germline CDR1 is SGDLS and CDR2 YYNGEE. V dropped 3 bases and J dropped 3; count of bases not matched to a gene: 9. The CDR3 nucleotides read TGTGCCAGCAGCGGGGGACTACCCGGGGTCTACGAGCAGTACTTC. This gives the protein CASSGGLPGVYEQYF.

In its sample, this clonotype was seen a few times. V gene TRBV7-9 combines with J gene TRBJ1-1; D uncertain. The CDR3 sequence is 13 residues long. The V end lost 5 bases, the J end lost 4 bases, and 11 bases lay between the germline ends. Germline loops: CDR1 SEHNR, CDR2 FQNEAQ (reference sequence). CDR3 sequence (DNA): TGTGCCAGCAGCAAATCCGGAAGCACTGAAGCTTTCTTT. Amino acids: CASSKSGSTEAFF.

This clonotype has more than one count but fewer than ten. The chain has TRBV20-1 and TRBJ2-1, with 8 bases aligning to TRBD2. The CDR3 length is 11 residues. Trimming took 3 bases from V and 10 from J; bases not matched to a gene: 2. Germline CDR1 reads DFQATT; CDR2 reads SNEGSKA (reference sequence). CDR3: CSASGTREQFF. Written as DNA, the CDR3 is TGCAGTGCTAGTGGGACTAGAGAGCAGTTCTTC.

The chain joins TRBV20-1 to TRBJ2-7; 9 positions match TRBD1. The CDR3 totals 14 residues. After removal of 2 bases from V and 5 bases from J, the junction contained 7 bases not matched to a gene. From germline, CDR1 is DFQATT and CDR2 SNEGSKA (reference sequence). The CDR3 bases are TGCAGTGCTAGACAGGACAGGGGCGACCACGAGCAGTACTTC. Its translation: CSARQDRGDHEQYF.

This clonotype was found a few times. This rearrangement joins TRBV5-6 to TRBJ2-4; TRBD2 agrees at 12 bases. CDR3 size: 16 residues. V dropped 0 bases and J dropped 7; count of bases not matched to a gene: 5. In germline, CDR1 is SGHDT, CDR2 YYEEEE. The chain's CDR3 is CASSLGLAGEGNIQYF. As DNA, the CDR3 is TGTGCCAGCAGCTTGGGACTAGCGGGAGAAGGGAACATTCAGTACTTC.

The gene calls are TRBV21-1 and TRBJ2-7; the D segment call TRBD1 is taken from the table without a DNA check. TRBV21-1 is termed a pseudogene. The CDR3 extends over 16 amino acids. CDR3 nucleotides: TGTGCCAGCAGCAAAAGCTCCGGGACAGGGAGCTACGAGCAGTACTTC. Protein: CASSKSSGTGSYEQYF.

The chain couples TRBV20-1 to TRBJ2-1, with TRBD2 as a possible D gene (6 bases). Trimming removed 3 bases at V and 10 bases at J, with 22 bases between. This CDR3 spans 15 amino acids. The V gene's germline CDR1 is DFQATT and CDR2 SNEGSKA (reference sequence). For the CDR3, the DNA is TGCAGTGCTAGGACATCTCACGGGAGACTCTGCGAGCAGTTCTTC. It is translated as CSARTSHGRLCEQFF.

The CDR3 region is CASRATGGAGDTEAFF. The CDR3 region has the DNA TGCGCCAGCAGAGCCACAGGGGGCGCCGGGGACACTGAAGCTTTCTTT. This rearrangement joins TRBV5-1 to TRBJ1-1; TRBD1 matches at 9 bases. There are 16 residues in the CDR3. Germline values: CDR1 SGHRS, CDR2 YFSETQ. V lost 5 bases to trimming and J lost 3 bases; unmatched junction nucleotides: 11.

This clonotype was seen more than once but under ten times. The chain carries TRBV20-1 and TRBJ2-5, with 8 positions matching TRBD2. This CDR3 comprises 15 residues. Germline CDR1 and CDR2: DFQATT and SNEGSKA (reference sequence). V shed 1 base and J 3 bases; nucleotides not matched to a gene: 7. The CDR3 DNA reads as TGCAGTGCTAGAGTAAGCGGGAGTGAGGAAGAGACCCAGTACTTC. Translating gives CSARVSGSEEETQYF.

This clonotype was seen a few times. The J gene is TRBJ2-3, the V gene TRBV9; the match to TRBD2 covers 9 bases. This CDR3 spans 16 amino acids. Germline V gives CDR1 SGDLS, CDR2 YYNGEE. Germline trimming cut 4 bases from V and 2 bases from J; bases unmatched to any gene: 8. CDR3 nucleotides: TGTGCCAGCAGCACCGGAGCGGGAGGAAACACAGATACGCAGTATTTT. This codes for CASSTGAGGNTDTQYF. Complete variable domain (other parts from reference TRBV9 and TRBJ2-3): DSGVTQTPKHLITATGQRVTLRCSPRSGDLSVYWYQQSLDQGLQFLIQYYNGEERAKGNILERFSAQQFPDLHSELNLSSLELGDSALYFCASSTGAGGNTDTQYFGPGTRLTVL.

This clonotype was detected only once. The chain carries TRBV4-2 and TRBJ1-1, with a possible D match to TRBD1 (6 bases). Germline V CDR1 and CDR2: LGHNA, YNFKEQ. The CDR3 length is 13 residues. The germline V and J ends were trimmed by 6 bases and 7 bases, with 15 bases remaining between them. Written as DNA, the CDR3 is TGTGCCAGCAGGGCGGGGGCAGTAAGTGAAGCTTTCTTT. Its translation: CASRAGAVSEAFF.

This chain connects TRBV10-3 to TRBJ1-5; a possible D gene is TRBD1 (5 bases). The CDR3 loop spans 18 amino acids. V lost 6 bases and J 5 bases, leaving 26 bases between the germline ends. Per germline, CDR1 ENHRY and CDR2 SYGVKD. The CDR3 sequence is CAISANLLRDVDHQPQHF. CDR3 coding DNA: TGTGCCATCAGCGCAAACCTTTTACGGGACGTGGATCATCAGCCCCAGCATTTT.

This chain joins TRBV28 and TRBJ2-7; 8 bases are a match to TRBD2. This CDR3 spans 12 amino acids. Germline assignment: CDR1 MDHEN and CDR2 SYDVKM. V dropped 7 bases and J dropped 2; count of bases not matched to a gene: 1. The CDR3 DNA reads as TGTGCCAGCAAGCGGGAGCCCTACGAGCAGTACTTC. Its translation is CASKREPYEQYF.

This chain connects TRBV24-1 to TRBJ2-1; tentative D call: TRBD1 (6 bases). The germline V and J ends were trimmed by 4 bases and 10 bases, with 7 bases remaining between them. This CDR3 has 11 residues. Germline V gene lookup returns CDR1 KGHDR and CDR2 SFDVKD. CDR3: CATSETGEQFF. The DNA for the CDR3 is TGTGCCACCAGTGAAACAGGGGAGCAGTTCTTC.

The J gene is TRBJ2-7, the V gene TRBV20-1, with D perhaps matching TRBD2 (7 bases). The germline gives CDR1 DFQATT, CDR2 SNEGSKA (reference sequence). The CDR3 loop spans 14 amino acids. V was clipped by 0 bases and J by 2 bases, with 11 bases between them. Here the CDR3 reads CSARDSRGPYEQYF. CDR3 DNA sequence: TGCAGTGCTAGAGATTCGCGGGGGCCCTACGAGCAGTACTTC.

The rearrangement joins TRBV3-1 to TRBJ2-7, with 9 bases that match TRBD1. Trimming at V came to 0 bases and at J to 5 bases, leaving 5 bases not matched to a gene. This CDR3 has 15 amino acids. Germline CDR1 and CDR2: LGHDT and YNNKEL (reference sequence). CDR3 DNA sequence: TGTGCCAGCAGCCAAGAGGGACAGGGTCTCCACGAGCAGTACTTC. The encoded protein is CASSQEGQGLHEQYF.

The chain is built from TRBV20-1 and TRBJ2-7; 13 nucleotides align to TRBD2. The CDR3 length is 15 residues. The V gene end was trimmed by 6 bases and the J gene end by 0 bases; junction bases not matched to a gene: 5. Germline assignment: CDR1 DFQATT and CDR2 SNEGSKA (reference sequence). CDR3 sequence: CSAVTSGRVSYEQYF. The CDR3 DNA sequence: TGCAGTGCCGTAACTAGCGGGAGGGTCTCCTACGAGCAGTACTTC.

In its sample, this clonotype was seen a few times. The chain has TRBV20-1 and TRBJ1-6; a possible D gene is TRBD1 (5 bases). Looked up from germline, CDR1 is DFQATT and CDR2 is SNEGSKA (reference sequence). CDR3 size: 21 residues. The V and J ends lost 5 bases and 0 bases respectively, with 29 bases between them. Written as DNA, the CDR3 is TGCAGTGCTCTCGACGGAATTAGGAGGGGTTCGGGGAGCTCCTATAATTCACCCCTCCACTTT. Its protein product is CSALDGIRRGSGSSYNSPLHF.